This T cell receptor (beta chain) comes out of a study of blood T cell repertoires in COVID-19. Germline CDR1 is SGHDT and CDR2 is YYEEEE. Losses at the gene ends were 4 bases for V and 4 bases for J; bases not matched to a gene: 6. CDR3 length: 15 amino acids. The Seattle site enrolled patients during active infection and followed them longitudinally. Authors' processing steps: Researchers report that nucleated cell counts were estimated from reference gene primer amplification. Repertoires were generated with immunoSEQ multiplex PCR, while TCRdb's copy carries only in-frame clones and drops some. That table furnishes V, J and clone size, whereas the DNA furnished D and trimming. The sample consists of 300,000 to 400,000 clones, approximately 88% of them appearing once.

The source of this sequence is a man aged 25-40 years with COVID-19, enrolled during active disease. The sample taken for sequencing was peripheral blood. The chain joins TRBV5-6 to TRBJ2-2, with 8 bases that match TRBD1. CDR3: CASSRGQVLTGELFF. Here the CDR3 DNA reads TGTGCCAGCAGCAGGGGACAGGTGCTCACCGGGGAGCTGTTTTTT.